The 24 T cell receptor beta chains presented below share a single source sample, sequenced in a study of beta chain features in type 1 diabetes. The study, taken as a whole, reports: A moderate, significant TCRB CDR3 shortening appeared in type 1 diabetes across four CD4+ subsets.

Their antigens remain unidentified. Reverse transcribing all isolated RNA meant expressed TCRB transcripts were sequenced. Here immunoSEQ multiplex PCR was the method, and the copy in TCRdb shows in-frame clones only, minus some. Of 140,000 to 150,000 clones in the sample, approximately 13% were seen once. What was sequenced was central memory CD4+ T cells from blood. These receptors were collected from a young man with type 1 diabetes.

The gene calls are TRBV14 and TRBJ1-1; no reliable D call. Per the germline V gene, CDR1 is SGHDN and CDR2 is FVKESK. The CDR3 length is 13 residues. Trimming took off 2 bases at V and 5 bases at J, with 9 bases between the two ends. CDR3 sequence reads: CASSQLSGTEAFF. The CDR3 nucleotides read TGTGCCAGCAGCCAACTAAGTGGAACTGAAGCTTTCTTT.

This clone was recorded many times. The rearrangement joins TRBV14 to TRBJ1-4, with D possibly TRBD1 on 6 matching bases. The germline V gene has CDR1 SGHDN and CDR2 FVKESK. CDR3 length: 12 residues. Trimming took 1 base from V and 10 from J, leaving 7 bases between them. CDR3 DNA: TGTGCCAGCAGCCAAGGAGGGGGAAAACTGTTTTTT. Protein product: CASSQGGGKLFF.

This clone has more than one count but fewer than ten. CDR3 loop: CASKEQFSTDTQYF. In nucleotides, the CDR3 is TGTGCCAGCAAGGAACAGTTTAGCACAGATACGCAGTATTTT. The V gene is TRBV11-3, the J gene TRBJ2-3, with D unresolved. Looked up from germline, CDR1 is SGHNT and CDR2 is YENEEA. The CDR3 runs to 14 residues. V lost 7 bases and J 0 bases, leaving 11 bases between the germline ends.

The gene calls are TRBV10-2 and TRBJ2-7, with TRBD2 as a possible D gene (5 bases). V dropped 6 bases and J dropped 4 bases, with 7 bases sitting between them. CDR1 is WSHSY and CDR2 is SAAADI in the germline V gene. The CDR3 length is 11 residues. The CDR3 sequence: CASSPGYEQYF. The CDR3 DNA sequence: TGCGCCAGCAGCCCGGGGTACGAGCAGTACTTC.

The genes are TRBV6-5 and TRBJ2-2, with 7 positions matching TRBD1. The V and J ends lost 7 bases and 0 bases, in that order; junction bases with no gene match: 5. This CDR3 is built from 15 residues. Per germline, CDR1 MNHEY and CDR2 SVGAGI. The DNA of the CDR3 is TGTGCCAGCACCACCCAGGGGGCGAACACCGGGGAGCTGTTTTTT. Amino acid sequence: CASTTQGANTGELFF.

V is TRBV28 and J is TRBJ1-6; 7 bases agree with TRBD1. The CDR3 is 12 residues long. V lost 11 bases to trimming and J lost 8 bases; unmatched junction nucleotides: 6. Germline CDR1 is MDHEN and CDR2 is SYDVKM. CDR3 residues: CAAGQLDSPLHF. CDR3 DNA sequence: TGTGCCGCGGGACAGCTAGATTCACCCCTCCACTTT.

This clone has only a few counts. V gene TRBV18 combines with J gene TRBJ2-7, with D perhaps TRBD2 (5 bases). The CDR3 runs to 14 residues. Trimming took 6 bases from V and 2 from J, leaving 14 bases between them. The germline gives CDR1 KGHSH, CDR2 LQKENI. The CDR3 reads CASSPGAGPYEQYF. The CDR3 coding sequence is TGTGCCAGCTCTCCTGGTGCGGGTCCCTACGAGCAGTACTTC.

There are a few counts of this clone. CDR3 DNA: TGCAGCGTTGAAGTCTTAATGGGGGCAGAGACCCAGTACTTC. Amino acids: CSVEVLMGAETQYF. The rearrangement uses TRBV29-1 and TRBJ2-5; possibly TRBD1 for D (6 bases). The germline V gene has CDR1 SQVTM and CDR2 ANQGSEA. With 1 base removed from V and 4 bases from J, the gap between germline ends came to 13 bases. The CDR3 extends over 14 amino acids.

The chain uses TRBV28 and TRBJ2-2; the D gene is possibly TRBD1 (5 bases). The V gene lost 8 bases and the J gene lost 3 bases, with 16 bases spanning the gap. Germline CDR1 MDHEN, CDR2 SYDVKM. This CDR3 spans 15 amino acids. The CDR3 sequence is CASGLGGADTGELFF. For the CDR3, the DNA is TGTGCCAGCGGCCTCGGTGGGGCGGACACCGGGGAGCTGTTTTTT.

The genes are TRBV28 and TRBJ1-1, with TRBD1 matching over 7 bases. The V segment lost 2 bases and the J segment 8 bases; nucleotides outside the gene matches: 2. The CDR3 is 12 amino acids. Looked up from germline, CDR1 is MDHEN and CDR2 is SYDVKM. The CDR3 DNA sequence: TGTGCCAGCAGTTTAGGACAGGCAGAAGCTTTCTTT. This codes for CASSLGQAEAFF.

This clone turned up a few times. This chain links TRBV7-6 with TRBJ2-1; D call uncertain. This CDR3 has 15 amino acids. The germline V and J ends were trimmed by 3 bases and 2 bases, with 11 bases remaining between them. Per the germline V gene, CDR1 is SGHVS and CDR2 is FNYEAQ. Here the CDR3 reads CASSLTSAPYNEQFF. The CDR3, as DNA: TGTGCCAGCAGCTTGACTTCGGCCCCCTACAATGAGCAGTTCTTC.

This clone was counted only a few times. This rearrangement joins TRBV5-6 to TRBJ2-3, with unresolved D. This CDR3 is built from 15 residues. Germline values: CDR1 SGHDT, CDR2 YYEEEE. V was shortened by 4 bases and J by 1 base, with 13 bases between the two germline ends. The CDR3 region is CASSPLSGGTDTQYF. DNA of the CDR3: TGTGCCAGCAGCCCACTTTCGGGTGGCACAGATACGCAGTATTTT.

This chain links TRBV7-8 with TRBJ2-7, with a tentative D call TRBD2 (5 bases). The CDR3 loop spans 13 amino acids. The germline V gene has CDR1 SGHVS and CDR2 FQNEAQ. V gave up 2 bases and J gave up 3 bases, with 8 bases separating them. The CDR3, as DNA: TGTGCCAGCAGCTTAATAAGCGGCTACGAGCAGTACTTC. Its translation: CASSLISGYEQYF.

CDR3 loop: CASSRGGPGVRETQYF. DNA of the CDR3: TGTGCCAGCAGCCGCGGGGGGCCGGGGGTACGAGAGACCCAGTACTTC. The rearrangement links TRBV2 to TRBJ2-5; 8 positions match TRBD2. V shed 6 bases and J 4 bases; nucleotides not matched to a gene: 13. The CDR3 extends over 16 amino acids. Germline-derived CDR1 and CDR2 are SNHLY and FYNNEI.

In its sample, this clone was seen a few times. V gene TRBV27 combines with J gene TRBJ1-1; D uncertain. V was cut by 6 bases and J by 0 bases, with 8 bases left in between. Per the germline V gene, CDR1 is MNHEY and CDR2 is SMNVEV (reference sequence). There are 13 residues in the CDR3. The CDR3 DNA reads TGTGCCAGCAGGTACAGAATGAACACTGAAGCTTTCTTT. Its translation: CASRYRMNTEAFF.

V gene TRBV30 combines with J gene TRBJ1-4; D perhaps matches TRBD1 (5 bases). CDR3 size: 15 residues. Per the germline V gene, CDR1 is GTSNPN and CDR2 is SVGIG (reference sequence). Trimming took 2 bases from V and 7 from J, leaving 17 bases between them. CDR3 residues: CAWSPVVGTGEKLFF. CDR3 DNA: TGTGCCTGGAGTCCCGTCGTGGGGACCGGTGAAAAACTGTTTTTT.

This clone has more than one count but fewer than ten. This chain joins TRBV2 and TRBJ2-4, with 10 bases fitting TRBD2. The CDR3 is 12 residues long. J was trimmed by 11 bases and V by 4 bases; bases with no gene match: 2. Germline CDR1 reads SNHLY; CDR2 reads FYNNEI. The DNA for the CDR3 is TGTGCCAGCAGTGGTACTAGCGGGGTTCAGTACTTC. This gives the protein CASSGTSGVQYF.

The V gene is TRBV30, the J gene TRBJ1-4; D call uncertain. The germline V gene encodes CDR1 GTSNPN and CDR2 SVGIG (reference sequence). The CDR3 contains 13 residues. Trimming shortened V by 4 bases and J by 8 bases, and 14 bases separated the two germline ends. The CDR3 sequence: CAWMTGWKEKLFF. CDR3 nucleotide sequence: TGTGCCTGGATGACGGGCTGGAAGGAAAAACTGTTTTTT.

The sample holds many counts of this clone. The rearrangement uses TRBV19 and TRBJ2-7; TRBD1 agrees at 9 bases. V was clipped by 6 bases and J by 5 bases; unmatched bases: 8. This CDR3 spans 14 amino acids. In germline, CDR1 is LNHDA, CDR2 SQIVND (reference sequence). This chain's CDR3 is CASRGQGYLNEQYF. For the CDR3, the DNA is TGTGCCAGTAGAGGACAGGGGTATCTTAACGAGCAGTACTTC.

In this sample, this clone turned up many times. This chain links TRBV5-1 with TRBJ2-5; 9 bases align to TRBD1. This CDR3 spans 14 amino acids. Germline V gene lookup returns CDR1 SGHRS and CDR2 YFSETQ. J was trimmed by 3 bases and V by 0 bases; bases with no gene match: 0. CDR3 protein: CASSLGTGEETQYF. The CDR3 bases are TGCGCCAGCAGCTTGGGGACAGGGGAAGAGACCCAGTACTTC. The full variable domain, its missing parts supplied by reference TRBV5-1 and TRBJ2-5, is KAGVTQTPRYLIKTRGQQVTLSCSPISGHRSVSWYQQTPGQGLQFLFEYFSETQRNKGNFPGRFSGRQFSNSRSEMNVSTLELGDSALYLCASSLGTGEETQYFGPGTRLLVL.

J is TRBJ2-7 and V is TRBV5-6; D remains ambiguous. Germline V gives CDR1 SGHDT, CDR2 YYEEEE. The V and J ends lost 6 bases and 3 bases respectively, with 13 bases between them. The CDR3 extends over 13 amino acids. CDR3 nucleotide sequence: TGTGCCAGCACCTCCCTATCGCGCTACGAGCAGTACTTC. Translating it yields CASTSLSRYEQYF.

This CDR3 is CSASGGPNEQFF. The CDR3 DNA sequence: TGCAGCGCCTCTGGGGGGCCCAATGAGCAGTTCTTC. V is TRBV29-1 and J is TRBJ2-1, with D tentatively TRBD1 or TRBD2 (6 bases each). Trimming stripped 7 bases from V and 6 bases from J, with 13 bases between. The V gene's germline CDR1 is SQVTM and CDR2 ANQGSEA. CDR3 length: 12 amino acids.

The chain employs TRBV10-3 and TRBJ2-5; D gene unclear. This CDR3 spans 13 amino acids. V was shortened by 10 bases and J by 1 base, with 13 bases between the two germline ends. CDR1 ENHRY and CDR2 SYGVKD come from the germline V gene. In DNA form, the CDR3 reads TGTGCCAGCAGAGCCAGCGTCCAAGAGACCCAGTACTTC. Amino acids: CASRASVQETQYF.

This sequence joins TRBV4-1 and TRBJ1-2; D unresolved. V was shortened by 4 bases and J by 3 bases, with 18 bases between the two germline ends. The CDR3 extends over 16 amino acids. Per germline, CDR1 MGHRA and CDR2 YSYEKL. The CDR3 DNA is TGCGCCAGCAGCCCAGTCGGTAAGGGTCACGACTATGGCTACACCTTC. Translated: CASSPVGKGHDYGYTF.